A selection of T cell receptor beta chains follows, all from one sample in a study of blood T cell repertoires in COVID-19. Profiling relied on immunoSEQ multiplex PCR, and the TCRdb table lists in-frame clones only, not all of them. The profile shows 360,000 or so clones, roughly 90% of them singletons. Sequenced material: peripheral blood. The receptors shown here come from a man aged 18 to 29 with active or convalescent COVID-19. Each CDR3 is given with its conserved first and last residue. D genes are given only for firm matches. For some rows the clone size is stated as once, few or many, or as a class when expanded; others skip it.

d_call: TRBD2; v_call: TRBV7-2; clone_size: .; j_call: TRBJ2-7; cdr3_nt: TGTGCCAGCAGGGGCGATGCGGGAGGCCAAAACGAGCAGTACTTC; cdr3_aa: CASRGDAGGQNEQYF
d_call: TRBD2; v_call: TRBV5-1; clone_size: .; j_call: TRBJ2-3; cdr3_nt: TGCGCCAGCAGCGAGACTAGCGGGGGGGTTATTTCAGATACGCAGTATTTT; cdr3_aa: CASSETSGGVISDTQYF
d_call: TRBD2; v_call: TRBV11-2; clone_size: .; j_call: TRBJ2-3; cdr3_nt: TGTGCCAGCAGTTCACTAGCGGGAGCAGATACGCAGTATTTT; cdr3_aa: CASSSLAGADTQYF
d_call: .; v_call: TRBV28; clone_size: .; j_call: TRBJ1-1; cdr3_nt: TGTGCCAGCAGTGTTTGGGGGCGGTTGAACACTGAAGCTTTCTTT; cdr3_aa: CASSVWGRLNTEAFF
d_call: TRBD1; v_call: TRBV9; clone_size: .; j_call: TRBJ2-5; cdr3_nt: TGTGCCAGCAGCGCCGGACAGGGGGCCTTCCTGGCACAAGAGACCCAGTACTTC; cdr3_aa: CASSAGQGAFLAQETQYF
d_call: .; v_call: TRBV2; clone_size: once; j_call: TRBJ2-7; cdr3_nt: TGTGCCAGCTTGGTCGAAGCGGGTAACTACGAGCAGTACTTC; cdr3_aa: CASLVEAGNYEQYF
d_call: TRBD2; v_call: TRBV6-2/TRBV6-3; clone_size: .; j_call: TRBJ2-7; cdr3_nt: TGTGCCAGCAGCCACCTTTCGAGCGGGGGAATCTACGAGCAGTACTTC; cdr3_aa: CASSHLSSGGIYEQYF
d_call: TRBD1; v_call: TRBV3-1/TRBV3-2; clone_size: .; j_call: TRBJ2-1; cdr3_nt: TGTGCCAGCAGCCAGGACAGGGGGCTTGGTGAGCAGTTCTTC; cdr3_aa: CASSQDRGLGEQFF
d_call: .; v_call: TRBV27; clone_size: .; j_call: TRBJ2-3; cdr3_nt: TGTGCCAGCAGCAAGGACATGGGGCATCACACAGATACGCAGTATTTT; cdr3_aa: CASSKDMGHHTDTQYF
d_call: .; v_call: TRBV24-1; clone_size: .; j_call: TRBJ2-1; cdr3_nt: TGTGCCACCAGTGATCCCGGACACTACAATGAGCAGTTCTTC; cdr3_aa: CATSDPGHYNEQFF
d_call: .; v_call: TRBV9; clone_size: .; j_call: TRBJ1-1; cdr3_nt: TGTGCCAGCAGCTATCGGGGGAACACTGAAGCTTTCTTT; cdr3_aa: CASSYRGNTEAFF
d_call: TRBD1; v_call: TRBV5-1; clone_size: .; j_call: TRBJ2-7; cdr3_nt: TGCGCCAGCAGCTTGGCCCCCGGGACAGAAGCCTACGAGCAGTACTTC; cdr3_aa: CASSLAPGTEAYEQYF